A single sample is the source of the 27 T cell receptor beta chains below, sequenced in a study of shared clonotypes between healthy human individuals. Profiling relied on immunoSEQ multiplex PCR, and the TCRdb table lists in-frame clones only, not all of them. The repertoire includes about 2.4 million clones, roughly 92% of them detected once, and around 0.15% sits in the top ten. Sequenced sample: naive CD4+ T cells sorted from blood. The subset here: CD45RA+ positively selected. The receptors were sampled from a man aged 18 to 29 in good health.

V and J are TRBV7-9 and TRBJ1-1, with D perhaps matching TRBD1 (6 bases). The V gene's germline CDR1 is SEHNR and CDR2 FQNEAQ (reference sequence). The CDR3 is 13 residues long. Trimming pared 3 bases from V and 7 bases from J, leaving 12 bases between. The chain's CDR3 is CASSFREGGEAFF. DNA for the CDR3: TGTGCCAGCAGCTTCAGGGAAGGGGGTGAAGCTTTCTTT.

The J gene is TRBJ1-6, the V gene TRBV23-1, with 8 bases aligning to TRBD1. TRBV23-1 is recorded as an ORF, its role being uncertain. The CDR3 is 19 amino acids. J was trimmed by 6 bases and V by 0 bases; bases with no gene match: 13. CDR3 nucleotide sequence: TGCGCCAGCAGTCAATCTCCAGGGGGCGTATGGTGTAGTAATTCACCCCTCCACTTT. Translation gives CASSQSPGGVWCSNSPLHF.

The rearrangement joins TRBV28 to TRBJ1-6, with D hard to call. Per the germline V gene, CDR1 is MDHEN and CDR2 is SYDVKM. The V gene lost 6 bases and the J gene lost 2 bases, with 8 bases spanning the gap. CDR3 size: 14 residues. The CDR3 here is CASRESPYNSPLHF. CDR3 coding DNA: TGTGCCAGCAGAGAATCGCCCTATAATTCACCCCTCCACTTT. The whole variable domain, filled in from reference TRBV28 and TRBJ1-6, reads DVKVTQSSRYLVKRTGEKVFLECVQDMDHENMFWYRQDPGLGLRLIYFSYDVKMKEKGDIPEGYSVSREKKERFSLILESASTNQTSMYLCASRESPYNSPLHFGNGTRLTVT.

V gene TRBV9 combines with J gene TRBJ2-3; D is possibly TRBD2 (7 bases). Deletions cut 0 bases from V and 1 base from J, with 12 bases between. CDR3 length: 16 residues. Germline CDR1 reads SGDLS; CDR2 reads YYNGEE. CDR3 sequence: CASSVAIGGGTDTQYF. In nucleotides, the CDR3 is TGTGCCAGCAGCGTAGCTATAGGGGGGGGCACAGATACGCAGTATTTT.

The CDR3 sequence is CASSERGRLEYSNQPQHF. The CDR3 nucleotides read TGTGCCAGCAGTGAACGAGGCCGCTTGGAATATAGCAATCAGCCCCAGCATTTT. The chain combines TRBV6-1 with TRBJ1-5; D is unclear. CDR3 length equals 18 residues. V lost 2 bases to trimming and J lost 0 bases, with 17 bases between them. Germline values: CDR1 MNHNS, CDR2 SASEGT.

DNA of the CDR3: TGCGCCAGCAGCTCGACTAGCGACTACACAGATACGCAGTATTTT. Residues: CASSSTSDYTDTQYF. The rearrangement uses TRBV5-1 and TRBJ2-3; TRBD2 matches at 8 bases. The germline V gene has CDR1 SGHRS and CDR2 YFSETQ. CDR3 length equals 15 residues. With V trimmed by 3 bases and J by 2 bases, 5 bases remained unmatched.

Details on this clone: With a much larger clone just one base away, this may be a read error. This CDR3 is also generated by other DNA sequences in the sample. The chain joins TRBV5-4 to TRBJ2-7; D is uncertain. The CDR3 spans 11 residues. Germline CDR1 is SGHNT and CDR2 is YYREEE (reference sequence). V was cut by 3 bases and J by 2 bases, with 3 bases left in between. CDR3 sequence (DNA): TGTGCCAGCAGCTCAGCCTACGAGCAGTACTTC. This codes for CASSSAYEQYF.

The V gene is TRBV11-2, the J gene TRBJ2-1, with 8 bases identical to TRBD1. CDR3 size: 16 residues. Trimming cost V 2 bases and J 0 bases; bases outside gene matches: 3. The germline V gene encodes CDR1 SGHAT and CDR2 FQNNGV. The CDR3: CASSLSGQGSYNEQFF. DNA for the CDR3: TGTGCCAGCAGCTTATCAGGACAGGGCTCCTACAATGAGCAGTTCTTC.

The chain employs TRBV5-1 and TRBJ1-1; maybe TRBD1 (6 bases). The CDR3 length is 16 residues. V lost 4 bases and J 1 base, leaving 17 bases between the germline ends. The germline CDR1 and CDR2 sequences are SGHRS and YFSETQ. The CDR3 bases are TGCGCCAGCAGCCCGGTGGGGGGCTCGAAGAACACTGAAGCTTTCTTT. Translating it yields CASSPVGGSKNTEAFF. Supplemented by reference TRBV5-1 and TRBJ1-1, the full variable domain reads KAGVTQTPRYLIKTRGQQVTLSCSPISGHRSVSWYQQTPGQGLQFLFEYFSETQRNKGNFPGRFSGRQFSNSRSEMNVSTLELGDSALYLCASSPVGGSKNTEAFFGQGTRLTVV.

The rearrangement joins TRBV29-1 to TRBJ1-2; 8 bases match TRBD1. With 4 bases clipped from V and 8 bases from J, the junction kept 6 bases outside the gene matches. The CDR3 is made up of 12 amino acids. Germline V gene lookup returns CDR1 SQVTM and CDR2 ANQGSEA. CDR3 in DNA: TGCAGCGTTGGGGACAGGACCTACGGCTACACCTTC. It yields the protein CSVGDRTYGYTF.

V is TRBV5-1 and J is TRBJ2-5; 9 bases fit TRBD2. V dropped 7 bases and J dropped 4; count of bases not matched to a gene: 11. Germline-derived CDR1 and CDR2 are SGHRS and YFSETQ. There are 15 residues in the CDR3. CDR3 amino acids: CASSWGRGGPETQYF. The CDR3 nucleotides are TGCGCCAGCTCCTGGGGGCGGGGGGGCCCAGAGACCCAGTACTTC. The full variable domain, rest sourced from reference TRBV5-1 and TRBJ2-5, is KAGVTQTPRYLIKTRGQQVTLSCSPISGHRSVSWYQQTPGQGLQFLFEYFSETQRNKGNFPGRFSGRQFSNSRSEMNVSTLELGDSALYLCASSWGRGGPETQYFGPGTRLLVL.

Regarding this clone: This same CDR3 is encoded by further DNA sequences in the sample. V is TRBV6-1 and J is TRBJ1-1; 8 bases agree with TRBD1. The CDR3 extends over 13 amino acids. Unmatched junction bases numbered 2, after V lost 4 bases and J lost 4 bases. The germline V gene encodes CDR1 MNHNS and CDR2 SASEGT. As DNA, the CDR3 is TGTGCCAGCAGTGTTACAGGGGGCACTGAAGCTTTCTTT. As protein: CASSVTGGTEAFF.

This chain joins TRBV6-5 and TRBJ1-4; D may be TRBD1 (5 bases). The V and J ends lost 6 bases and 2 bases respectively, with 10 bases between them. Germline V gene lookup returns CDR1 MNHEY and CDR2 SVGAGI. The CDR3 runs to 14 residues. CDR3 region: CASSVRVTNEKLFF. The CDR3 DNA reads TGTGCCAGCAGCGTCAGGGTTACTAATGAAAAACTGTTTTTT.

Concerning this clone: Other DNA variants within this sample encode the same CDR3. This chain links TRBV10-3 with TRBJ2-1, with D tentatively TRBD2 (6 bases). The germline V and J ends were trimmed by 0 bases and 1 base, with 7 bases remaining between them. The CDR3 extends over 15 amino acids. Germline lookup yields CDR1 ENHRY and CDR2 SYGVKD. CDR3 sequence reads: CAISESGGSYNEQFF. Written as DNA, the CDR3 is TGTGCCATCAGTGAGTCGGGGGGATCCTACAATGAGCAGTTCTTC.

As to this clone: The sample contains more than one DNA sequence encoding this CDR3. The chain joins TRBV10-3 to TRBJ1-2; D is uncertain. The germline V gene encodes CDR1 ENHRY and CDR2 SYGVKD. V was trimmed by 2 bases and J by 8 bases, leaving 6 bases between them. The CDR3 loop spans 11 amino acids. The CDR3 DNA is TGTGCCATCAGTGAGGGTGGGGGCTACACCTTC. Amino acids: CAISEGGGYTF.

This clone was recorded only once. CDR3 in DNA: TGTGCCAGTAGTGTACAGATCCAAGAGACCCAGTACTTC. Translated, it gives CASSVQIQETQYF. The chain couples TRBV19 to TRBJ2-5; D is unresolved. The CDR3 is 13 amino acids. V shed 5 bases and J shed 1 base, with 8 bases lying between them. Germline V gives CDR1 LNHDA, CDR2 SQIVND (reference sequence).

V and J are TRBV2 and TRBJ2-3; 13 bases line up with TRBD2. V dropped 5 bases and J dropped 4; count of bases not matched to a gene: 3. Germline values: CDR1 SNHLY, CDR2 FYNNEI. The CDR3 contains 15 residues. CDR3 amino acids: CASSWTSGSSDTQYF. The CDR3, as DNA: TGTGCCAGCAGTTGGACTAGCGGGAGCTCAGATACGCAGTATTTT.

In regard to this clone: Other DNA sequences in the sample encode the same CDR3. CDR3 sequence: CASSSGQGYGYTF. The CDR3 coding sequence is TGTGCCAGCAGTTCTGGACAGGGCTATGGCTACACCTTC. The chain combines TRBV6-5 with TRBJ1-2; TRBD1 aligns across 8 bases. This CDR3 region has 13 residues. Germline CDR1 MNHEY, CDR2 SVGAGI. J was trimmed by 4 bases and V by 4 bases; bases with no gene match: 2.

The V gene is TRBV2, the J gene TRBJ2-1, with 8 bases that match TRBD2. Germline V CDR1 and CDR2: SNHLY, FYNNEI. V lost 4 bases, J lost 1 base, and 6 bases stayed unmatched. This CDR3 region has 16 residues. The CDR3: CASSALGGGSYNEQFF. The CDR3 region has the DNA TGTGCCAGCAGTGCCCTCGGGGGGGGGTCCTACAATGAGCAGTTCTTC.

The CDR3 here is CASSPGQLLAYEQYF. The DNA of the CDR3 is TGTGCCAGCTCACCAGGTCAATTACTTGCCTACGAGCAGTACTTC. The V gene is TRBV18, the J gene TRBJ2-7, with D unclear. V shed 2 bases and J shed 2 bases, with 13 bases lying between them. Looked up from germline, CDR1 is KGHSH and CDR2 is LQKENI. This CDR3 spans 15 amino acids.

V is TRBV6-6 and J is TRBJ1-5; unclear D gene. The V end was cut by 0 bases, the J end by 5 bases, with 11 bases between. Per the germline V gene, CDR1 is MNHNY and CDR2 is SVGAGI (reference sequence). The CDR3 covers 15 residues. The CDR3 sequence is CASSYSIGGYQPQHF. The CDR3 coding sequence is TGTGCCAGCAGTTACTCGATAGGCGGTTATCAGCCCCAGCATTTT.

V gene TRBV10-3 combines with J gene TRBJ2-2; 9 bases match TRBD2. Per the germline V gene, CDR1 is ENHRY and CDR2 is SYGVKD. The CDR3 has 17 amino acids. After removal of 4 bases from V and 3 bases from J, the junction contained 9 bases not matched to a gene. DNA of the CDR3: TGTGCCATCAGTGTCAGCCGCGGGGGGGCAGACACCGGGGAGCTGTTTTTT. It is translated as CAISVSRGGADTGELFF.

The J gene is TRBJ2-1, the V gene TRBV19; 12 nucleotides align to TRBD2. J lost 6 bases, V lost 5 bases, and 14 bases had no gene match. The CDR3 contains 18 residues. Germline V gene data show CDR1 as LNHDA and CDR2 as SQIVND (reference sequence). CDR3 amino acids: CASSALGLAGGPPNEQFF. The CDR3 DNA follows: TGTGCCAGTAGTGCCCTAGGGCTAGCGGGAGGGCCCCCCAATGAGCAGTTCTTC.

The J gene is TRBJ2-7, the V gene TRBV10-2, with 13 nucleotides matching TRBD2. This CDR3 has 15 amino acids. Germline assignment: CDR1 WSHSY and CDR2 SAAADI. With V trimmed by 8 bases and J by 3 bases, 7 bases remained unmatched. CDR3 loop: CASRNGTSGNYEQYF. The CDR3 DNA follows: TGCGCCAGCCGTAACGGGACTAGCGGGAACTACGAGCAGTACTTC.

The chain couples TRBV18 to TRBJ2-5, with D perhaps TRBD1 (6 bases). Germline CDR1 and CDR2: KGHSH and LQKENI. This CDR3 comprises 17 residues. Trimming pared 1 base from V and 0 bases from J, leaving 15 bases between. The CDR3 is CASSPQILGQNQETQYF. CDR3 in DNA: TGTGCCAGCTCACCACAGATCCTCGGACAGAACCAAGAGACCCAGTACTTC.

V usage is TRBV19 and J usage is TRBJ1-1; possible D gene TRBD1, 5 bases. The CDR3 extends over 15 amino acids. Germline assignment: CDR1 LNHDA and CDR2 SQIVND (reference sequence). V dropped 3 bases and J dropped 3 bases, with 14 bases sitting between them. CDR3 loop: CASSIGGGWDTEAFF. The CDR3 nucleotides read TGTGCCAGTAGTATCGGGGGGGGATGGGACACTGAAGCTTTCTTT.

The chain carries TRBV6-5 and TRBJ1-3; D unresolved. V lost 6 bases, J lost 0 bases, and 9 bases lay in between. Germline V gives CDR1 MNHEY, CDR2 SVGAGI. The CDR3 is 14 residues long. CDR3 in amino acids: CASRGRSSGNTIYF. The CDR3 DNA reads as TGTGCCAGCAGAGGACGGAGCTCTGGAAACACCATATATTTT.